Below, 25 T cell receptor beta chains from the same sample are listed, as sequenced in a study of T cells in Graves' hyperthyroidism and ophthalmopathy. RNA transcripts provided the source from which TCR beta CDR3 regions were amplified. First-round RT-PCR with HTBI primers amplified the TCR CDR3 region. TCRdb fed the multiplex PCR reads into MiXCR, producing one record per CDR3 protein. The sample holds 300,000 to 350,000 distinct CDR3 sequences, 15% to 20% seen once. The sequencing sample was made of blood. The source is a woman aged 40 to 50 with Graves' ophthalmopathy.

This clonotype was recorded a few times. V is TRBV7-2 and J is TRBJ2-5; D ambiguous. The CDR3 sequence is 14 residues long. The germline V and J ends were trimmed by 2 bases and 0 bases, with 7 bases remaining between them. Looked up from germline, CDR1 is SGHTA and CDR2 is FQGNSA. CDR3 coding DNA: TGTGCCAGCAGCTTATCCCAAAACCAAGAGACCCAGTACTTC. Translating gives CASSLSQNQETQYF.

This clonotype was seen ten or more times. The V and J genes are TRBV6-1 and TRBJ2-2, with TRBD1 matching over 9 bases. Germline CDR1 and CDR2: MNHNS and SASEGT. The junction had 8 bases not matched to a gene; V was cut back by 6 bases and J by 6 bases. The CDR3 is 15 amino acids. For the CDR3, the DNA is TGTGCCAGCAGAACCGGGACAGGGTACTCCGGGGAGCTGTTTTTT. Amino acids: CASRTGTGYSGELFF.

This clonotype has a count of ten or more. V usage is TRBV11-2 and J usage is TRBJ1-1, with D unresolved. V was trimmed by 0 bases and J by 3 bases, leaving 11 bases between them. The CDR3 runs to 15 residues. Germline V gene lookup returns CDR1 SGHAT and CDR2 FQNNGV. CDR3 sequence reads: CASSLDDPRDTEAFF. The CDR3 DNA reads as TGTGCCAGCAGCTTAGATGACCCAAGGGACACTGAAGCTTTCTTT.

This clonotype was observed many times. The V call is TRBV12-5, the J call TRBJ2-7; TRBD1 agrees at 7 bases. Germline trimming cut 0 bases from V and 5 bases from J; bases unmatched to any gene: 4. The CDR3 runs to 14 residues. Germline V gene sequence: CDR1 LGHNT, CDR2 FRNRAP. DNA for the CDR3: TGTGCTAGTGGTTTGGTAGGGGGCAGGGACGAGCAGTACTTC. It yields the protein CASGLVGGRDEQYF.

This clonotype was observed at least ten times. This chain joins TRBV12-3 or TRBV12-4 and TRBJ2-2; TRBD2 matches 10 bases. The V and J ends lost 10 bases and 7 bases, in that order; junction bases with no gene match: 3. This CDR3 contains 12 residues. This CDR3 is CATLAGGGELFF. In DNA, the CDR3 is TGTGCCACCTTAGCGGGGGGCGGGGAGCTGTTTTTT.

This clonotype came up many times. The rearrangement joins TRBV28 to TRBJ2-7; D is unresolved. Germline V gives CDR1 MDHEN, CDR2 SYDVKM. V lost 3 bases and J lost 2, with 14 bases in between. This CDR3 has 15 amino acids. The CDR3 loop reads CASSLVGLTTYEQYF. CDR3 DNA: TGTGCCAGCAGTTTGGTGGGCCTAACAACCTACGAGCAGTACTTC.

This clonotype was seen repeatedly, ten times or more. The chain couples TRBV7-9 to TRBJ2-5; 9 positions agree with TRBD2. The germline V gene encodes CDR1 SEHNR and CDR2 FQNEAQ (reference sequence). V dropped 7 bases and J dropped 4; count of bases not matched to a gene: 10. This CDR3 has 15 residues. CDR3 in amino acids: CASTDGAGGGETQYF. CDR3 DNA sequence: TGTGCCAGCACCGATGGAGCGGGAGGAGGAGAGACCCAGTACTTC.

Many counts were recorded for this clonotype. The J gene is TRBJ2-7, the V gene TRBV12-3 or TRBV12-4; tentative D call: TRBD2 (5 bases). The V gene lost 6 bases and the J gene lost 2 bases, with 14 bases spanning the gap. This CDR3 comprises 14 residues. CDR3 DNA sequence: TGTGCCAGCAGCCTGACGGGAATTACCTACGAGCAGTACTTC. As protein: CASSLTGITYEQYF.

This clonotype appeared many times. V usage is TRBV12-3 or TRBV12-4 and J usage is TRBJ2-5; the match to TRBD2 covers 13 bases. The V gene end was trimmed by 5 bases and the J gene end by 4 bases; junction bases not matched to a gene: 7. The CDR3 runs 16 residues. The CDR3 loop reads CASSGTSGIEGETQYF. CDR3 coding DNA: TGTGCCAGCAGTGGGACTAGCGGGATCGAGGGAGAGACCCAGTACTTC.

The rearrangement uses TRBV2 and TRBJ2-2; a weak D match, TRBD1 (6 bases). CDR1 SNHLY and CDR2 FYNNEI come from the germline V gene. The germline V and J ends were trimmed by 4 bases and 4 bases, with 10 bases remaining between them. CDR3 length: 14 residues. CDR3 sequence: CASSAWGPTGELFF. CDR3 nucleotide sequence: TGTGCCAGCAGTGCATGGGGGCCCACCGGGGAGCTGTTTTTT. Together with reference TRBV2 and TRBJ2-2, the CDR3 gives the full variable domain: EPEVTQTPSHQVTQMGQEVILRCVPISNHLYFYWYRQILGQKVEFLVSFYNNEISEKSEIFDDQFSVERPDGSNFTLKIRSTKLEDSAMYFCASSAWGPTGELFFGEGSRLTVL.

This clonotype was seen a few times. V and J are TRBV11-2 and TRBJ2-4, with TRBD1 identical over 9 bases. The ends lost 5 bases at V and 7 bases at J; junction bases unmatched: 3. In germline, CDR1 is SGHAT, CDR2 FQNNGV. This CDR3 is 13 amino acids long. The CDR3 reads CASSAGTGNIQYF. CDR3 nucleotide sequence: TGTGCCAGCAGCGCCGGGACAGGGAACATTCAGTACTTC.

This clonotype was observed at least ten times. The chain carries TRBV30 and TRBJ2-7, with TRBD2 matching 12 bases. The ends lost 1 base at V and 3 bases at J; junction bases unmatched: 7. This CDR3 has 16 residues. Germline-derived CDR1 and CDR2 are GTSNPN and SVGIG (reference sequence). CDR3: CAWSGTSGNNYYEQYF. The CDR3 coding sequence is TGTGCCTGGAGTGGGACTAGCGGGAATAATTACTACGAGCAGTACTTC.

This clonotype occurred many times. The rearrangement joins TRBV6-5 to TRBJ1-3, with no clear D. CDR3 length: 16 amino acids. Germline CDR1 is MNHEY and CDR2 is SVGAGI. V was shortened by 5 bases and J by 3 bases, with 17 bases between the two germline ends. The CDR3 protein is CASSNGRVDVGNTIYF. The CDR3 coding sequence is TGTGCCAGCAGTAACGGACGTGTGGACGTTGGAAACACCATATATTTT.

This clonotype was seen ten or more times. V usage is TRBV20-1 and J usage is TRBJ1-1; D possibly corresponds to TRBD1 (5 bases). The CDR3 runs 16 residues. Germline assignment: CDR1 DFQATT and CDR2 SNEGSKA (reference sequence). V was clipped by 0 bases and J by 0 bases, with 14 bases between them. The CDR3 is CSARDGGRALNTEAFF. The CDR3 DNA reads as TGCAGTGCTAGAGATGGGGGACGGGCACTGAACACTGAAGCTTTCTTT.

V is TRBV28 and J is TRBJ2-7; no reliable D call. The CDR3 is 12 residues long. Looked up from germline, CDR1 is MDHEN and CDR2 is SYDVKM. V was cut by 2 bases and J by 6 bases, with 8 bases left in between. CDR3 amino acids: CASSLGFGEQYF. The CDR3 DNA follows: TGTGCCAGCAGTTTAGGATTTGGCGAGCAGTACTTC.

V gene TRBV28 combines with J gene TRBJ1-1; the D is unclear. The CDR3 sequence is 15 residues long. The V end was cut by 2 bases, the J end by 1 base, with 11 bases between. Germline CDR1 is MDHEN and CDR2 is SYDVKM. The CDR3 DNA is TGTGCCAGCAGTTTACGGGCCCTGGGGAACACTGAAGCTTTCTTT. Encoded protein: CASSLRALGNTEAFF.

This clonotype came up many times. V is TRBV28 and J is TRBJ2-6; D possibly corresponds to TRBD2 (7 bases). Germline CDR1 is MDHEN and CDR2 is SYDVKM. The CDR3 loop spans 16 amino acids. The V gene lost 3 bases and the J gene lost 3 bases, with 12 bases spanning the gap. CDR3 protein: CASSFGGADGANVLTF. CDR3 DNA: TGTGCCAGCAGTTTTGGGGGGGCAGATGGGGCCAACGTCCTGACTTTC.

The table lists this clonotype with many counts. The chain recombines TRBV19 with TRBJ1-5, with D perhaps TRBD1 (5 bases). Germline CDR1 LNHDA, CDR2 SQIVND (reference sequence). CDR3 length: 15 residues. V was cut by 8 bases and J by 0 bases, with 14 bases left in between. The CDR3 region is CASGGTGNSNQPQHF. DNA of the CDR3: TGTGCCAGTGGGGGGACGGGAAATAGCAATCAGCCCCAGCATTTT.

This clonotype was observed many times. The chain is built from TRBV29-1 and TRBJ2-2; no definite D call. V dropped 3 bases and J dropped 1 base, with 6 bases sitting between them. This CDR3 has 13 residues. Per germline, CDR1 SQVTM and CDR2 ANQGSEA. CDR3 loop: CSVEVVNTGELFF. In nucleotides, the CDR3 is TGCAGCGTTGAGGTCGTGAACACCGGGGAGCTGTTTTTT.

This clonotype was observed many times. The rearrangement joins TRBV28 to TRBJ2-5; D possibly corresponds to TRBD2 (6 bases). Germline V lookup: CDR1 MDHEN, CDR2 SYDVKM. Trimming removed 7 bases from V and 0 bases from J, with 15 bases in between. This CDR3 is 15 amino acids long. The DNA of the CDR3 is TGTGCCAGCATCCCCGGGAGCCGGCACCAAGAGACCCAGTACTTC. It yields the protein CASIPGSRHQETQYF.

J is TRBJ2-7 and V is TRBV2; 9 bases fit TRBD2. Unmatched junction bases numbered 7, after V lost 3 bases and J lost 1 base. This CDR3 is 16 amino acids long. The germline V gene encodes CDR1 SNHLY and CDR2 FYNNEI. CDR3 sequence (DNA): TGTGCCAGCAGTGAGGTAGCGGGGGTTCGATCCTACGAGCAGTACTTC. Translation gives CASSEVAGVRSYEQYF.

This clonotype came up many times. V usage is TRBV7-9 and J usage is TRBJ2-6, with 8 bases matching TRBD2. The V gene end was trimmed by 6 bases and the J gene end by 2 bases; junction bases not matched to a gene: 3. The germline CDR1 and CDR2 sequences are SEHNR and FQNEAQ (reference sequence). CDR3 length: 15 amino acids. The CDR3 region has the DNA TGTGCCAGCAGATTTAGCGGGACTGGGGCCAACGTCCTGACTTTC. Residues: CASRFSGTGANVLTF. The full variable domain, its missing parts supplied by reference TRBV7-9 and TRBJ2-6, is DTGVSQNPRHKITKRGQNVTFRCDPISEHNRLYWYRQTLGQGPEFLTYFQNEAQLEKSRLLSDRFSAERPKGSFSTLEIQRTEQGDSAMYLCASRFSGTGANVLTFGAGSRLTVL.

This clonotype was detected ten times or more. The chain has TRBV10-3 and TRBJ2-7; the D gene is possibly TRBD1 (5 bases). V lost 6 bases, J lost 0 bases, and 6 bases lay in between. There are 12 residues in the CDR3. In germline, CDR1 is ENHRY, CDR2 SYGVKD. CDR3: CAIRTDSYEQYF. CDR3 nucleotides: TGTGCCATCAGGACAGACTCCTACGAGCAGTACTTC.

This clonotype was counted many times. The chain recombines TRBV12-3 or TRBV12-4 with TRBJ2-3, with TRBD2 matching over 7 bases. V was pared by 0 bases and J by 5 bases, with 5 bases of the junction left unmatched. CDR3 length equals 15 residues. CDR3 nucleotides: TGTGCCAGCAGTTTAGCGTCGGGAGGCGGAGATACGCAGTATTTT. This encodes CASSLASGGGDTQYF.

This clonotype was seen a handful of times. J is TRBJ1-2 and V is TRBV9; D possibly corresponds to TRBD1 (5 bases). Germline loops: CDR1 SGDLS, CDR2 YYNGEE. The CDR3 contains 16 residues. Trimming removed 0 bases from V and 3 bases from J, with 15 bases in between. The CDR3 nucleotides are TGTGCCAGCAGCGTAGATCCGAGGAGAGGGGACTATGGCTACACCTTC. This translates into CASSVDPRRGDYGYTF.